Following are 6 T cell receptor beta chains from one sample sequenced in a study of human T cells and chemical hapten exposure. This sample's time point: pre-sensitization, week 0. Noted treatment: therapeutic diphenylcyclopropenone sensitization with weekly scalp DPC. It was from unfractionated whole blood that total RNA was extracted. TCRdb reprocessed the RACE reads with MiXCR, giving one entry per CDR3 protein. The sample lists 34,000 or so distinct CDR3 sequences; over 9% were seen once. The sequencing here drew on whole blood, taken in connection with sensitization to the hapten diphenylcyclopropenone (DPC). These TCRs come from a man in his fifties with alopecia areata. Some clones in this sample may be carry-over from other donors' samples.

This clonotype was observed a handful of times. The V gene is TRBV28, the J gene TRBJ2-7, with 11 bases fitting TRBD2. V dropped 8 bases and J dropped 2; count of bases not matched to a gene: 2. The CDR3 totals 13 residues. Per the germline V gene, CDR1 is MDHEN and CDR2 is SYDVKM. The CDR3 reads CASGSGRAYEQYF. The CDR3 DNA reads TGTGCCAGCGGTAGCGGGAGGGCCTACGAGCAGTACTTC.

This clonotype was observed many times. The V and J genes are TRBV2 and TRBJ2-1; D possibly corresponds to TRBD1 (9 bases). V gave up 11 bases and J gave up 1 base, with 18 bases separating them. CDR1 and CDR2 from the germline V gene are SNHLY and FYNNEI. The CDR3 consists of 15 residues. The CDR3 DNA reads TGTGCCCAACTAGCGGACAGGGGATCCTACAATGAGCAGTTCTTC. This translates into CAQLADRGSYNEQFF.

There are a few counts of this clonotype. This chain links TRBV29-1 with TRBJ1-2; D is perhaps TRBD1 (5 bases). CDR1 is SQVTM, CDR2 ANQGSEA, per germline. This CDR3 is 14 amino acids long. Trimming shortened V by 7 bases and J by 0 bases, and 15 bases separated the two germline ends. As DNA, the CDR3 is TGCAGCGGTGGCGACAGACTAGCTAACTATGGCTACACCTTC. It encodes CSGGDRLANYGYTF.

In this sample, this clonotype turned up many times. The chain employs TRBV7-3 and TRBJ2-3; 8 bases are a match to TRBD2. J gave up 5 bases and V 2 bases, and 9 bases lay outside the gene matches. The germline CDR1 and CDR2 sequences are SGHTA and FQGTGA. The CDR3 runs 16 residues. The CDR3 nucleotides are TGTGCCAGCAGCTTATGGACGGGAGGGCCGGTAGATACGCAGTATTTT. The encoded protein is CASSLWTGGPVDTQYF.

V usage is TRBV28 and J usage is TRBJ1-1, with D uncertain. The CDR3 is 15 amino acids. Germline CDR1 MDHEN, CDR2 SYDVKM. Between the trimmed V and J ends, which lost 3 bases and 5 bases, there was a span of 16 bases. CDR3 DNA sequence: TGTGCCAGCAGTTTCTTGGGTCTCAAGAGAACTGAAGCTTTCTTT. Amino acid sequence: CASSFLGLKRTEAFF.

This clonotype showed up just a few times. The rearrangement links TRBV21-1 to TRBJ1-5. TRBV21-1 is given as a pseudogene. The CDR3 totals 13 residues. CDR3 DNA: TGTGCCAGCAGCAAACAGGGCAATCAGCCCCAGCATTTT. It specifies CASSKQGNQPQHF.